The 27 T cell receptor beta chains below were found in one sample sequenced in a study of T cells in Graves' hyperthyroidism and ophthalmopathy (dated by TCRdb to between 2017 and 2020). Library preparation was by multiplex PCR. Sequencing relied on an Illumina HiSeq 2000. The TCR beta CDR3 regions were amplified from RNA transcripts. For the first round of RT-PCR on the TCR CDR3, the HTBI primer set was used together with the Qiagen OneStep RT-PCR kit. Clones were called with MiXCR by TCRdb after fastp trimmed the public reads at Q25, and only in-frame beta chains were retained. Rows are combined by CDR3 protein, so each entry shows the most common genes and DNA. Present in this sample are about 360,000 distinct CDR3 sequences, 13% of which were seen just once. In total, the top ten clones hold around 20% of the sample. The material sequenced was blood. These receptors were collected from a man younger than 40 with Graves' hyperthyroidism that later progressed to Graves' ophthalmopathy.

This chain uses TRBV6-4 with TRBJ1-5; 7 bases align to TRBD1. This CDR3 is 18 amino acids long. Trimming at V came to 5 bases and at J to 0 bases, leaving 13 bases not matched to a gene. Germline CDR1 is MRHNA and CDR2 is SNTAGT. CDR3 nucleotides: TGTGCCAGCAGTTCCGACAGGGAGAGGGCTTATAGCAATCAGCCCCAGCATTTT. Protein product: CASSSDRERAYSNQPQHF.

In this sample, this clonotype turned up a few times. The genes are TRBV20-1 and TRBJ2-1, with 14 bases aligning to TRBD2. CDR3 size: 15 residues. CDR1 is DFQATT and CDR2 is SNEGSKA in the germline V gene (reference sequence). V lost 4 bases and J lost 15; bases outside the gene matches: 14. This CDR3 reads CSATTSGGAWGVGFF. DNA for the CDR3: TGCAGTGCTACGACTAGCGGGGGGGCTTGGGGAGTTGGGTTCTTC.

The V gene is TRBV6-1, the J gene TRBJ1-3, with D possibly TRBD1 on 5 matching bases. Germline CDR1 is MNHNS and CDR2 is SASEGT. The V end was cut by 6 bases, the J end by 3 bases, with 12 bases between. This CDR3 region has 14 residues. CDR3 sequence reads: CASRQGRSGNTIYF. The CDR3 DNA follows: TGTGCCAGCAGGCAGGGACGTAGTGGAAACACCATATATTTT.

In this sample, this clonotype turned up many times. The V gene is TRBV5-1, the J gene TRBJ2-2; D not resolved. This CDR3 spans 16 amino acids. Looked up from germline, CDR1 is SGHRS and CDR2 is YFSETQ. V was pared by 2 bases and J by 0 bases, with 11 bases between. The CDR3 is CASSLTNPPNTGELFF. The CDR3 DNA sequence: TGCGCCAGCAGCTTAACTAATCCTCCGAACACCGGGGAGCTGTTTTTT.

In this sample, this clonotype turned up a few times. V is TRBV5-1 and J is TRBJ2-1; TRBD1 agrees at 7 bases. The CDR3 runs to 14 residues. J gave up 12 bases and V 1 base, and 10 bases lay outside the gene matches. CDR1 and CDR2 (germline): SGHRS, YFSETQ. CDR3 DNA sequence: TGCGCCAGCAGCTTGTTAAGGGGGCTAGAGTTGCAGTTCTTC. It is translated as CASSLLRGLELQFF.

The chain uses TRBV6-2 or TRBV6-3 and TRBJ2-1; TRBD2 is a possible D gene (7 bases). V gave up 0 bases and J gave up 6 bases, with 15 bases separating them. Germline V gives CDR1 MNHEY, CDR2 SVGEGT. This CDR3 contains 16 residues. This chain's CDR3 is CASSYSGGGPSNEQFF. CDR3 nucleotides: TGTGCCAGCAGTTACTCTGGCGGGGGCCCCTCCAATGAGCAGTTCTTC.

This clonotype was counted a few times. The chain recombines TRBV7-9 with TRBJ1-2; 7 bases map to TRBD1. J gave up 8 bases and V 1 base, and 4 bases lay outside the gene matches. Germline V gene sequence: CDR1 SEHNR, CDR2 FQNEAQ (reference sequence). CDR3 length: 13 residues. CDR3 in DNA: TGTGCCAGCAGCTTAGTGGGGGGACAGGGCTACACCTTC. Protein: CASSLVGGQGYTF.

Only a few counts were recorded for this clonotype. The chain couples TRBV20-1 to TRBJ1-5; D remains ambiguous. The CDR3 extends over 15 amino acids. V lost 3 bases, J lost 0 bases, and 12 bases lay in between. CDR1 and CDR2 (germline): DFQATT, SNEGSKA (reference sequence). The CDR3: CSARGGEYSNQPQHF. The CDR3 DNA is TGCAGTGCTAGGGGCGGGGAATATAGCAATCAGCCCCAGCATTTT.

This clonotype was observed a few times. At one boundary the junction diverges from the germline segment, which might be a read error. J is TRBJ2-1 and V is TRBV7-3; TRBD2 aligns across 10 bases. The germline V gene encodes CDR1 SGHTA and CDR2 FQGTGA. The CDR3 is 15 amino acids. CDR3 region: CASSLLSGGAGERFF. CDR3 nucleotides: TGTGCCAGCAGCTTATTAAGCGGGGGGGCGGGTGAGCGGTTCTTC.

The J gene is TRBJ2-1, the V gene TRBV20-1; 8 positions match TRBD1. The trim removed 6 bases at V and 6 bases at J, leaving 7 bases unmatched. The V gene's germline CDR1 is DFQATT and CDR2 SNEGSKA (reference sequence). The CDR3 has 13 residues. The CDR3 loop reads CSAQRTGTNEQFF. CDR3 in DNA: TGCAGTGCCCAACGGACAGGGACCAATGAGCAGTTCTTC.

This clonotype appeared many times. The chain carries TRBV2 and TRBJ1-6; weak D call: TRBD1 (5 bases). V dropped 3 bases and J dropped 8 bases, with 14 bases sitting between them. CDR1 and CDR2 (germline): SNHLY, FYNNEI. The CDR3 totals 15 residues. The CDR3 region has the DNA TGTGCCAGCAGTGAGGGTCCACAGGTGGATTCACCCCTCCACTTT. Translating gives CASSEGPQVDSPLHF.

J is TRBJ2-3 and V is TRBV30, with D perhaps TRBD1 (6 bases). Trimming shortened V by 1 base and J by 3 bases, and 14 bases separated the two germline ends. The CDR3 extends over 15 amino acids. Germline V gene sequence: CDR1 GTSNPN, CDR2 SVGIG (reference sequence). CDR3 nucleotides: TGTGCCTGGAGTGGTACTGGGGGCCTAACAGATACGCAGTATTTT. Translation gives CAWSGTGGLTDTQYF.

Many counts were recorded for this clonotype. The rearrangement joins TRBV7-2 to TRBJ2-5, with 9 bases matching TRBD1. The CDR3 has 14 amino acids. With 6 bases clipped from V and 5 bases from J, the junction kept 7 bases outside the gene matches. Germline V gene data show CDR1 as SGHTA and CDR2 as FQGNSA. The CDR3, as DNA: TGTGCCAGCAGTTCCGGGACAGGGCGGGAGACCCAGTACTTC. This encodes CASSSGTGRETQYF.

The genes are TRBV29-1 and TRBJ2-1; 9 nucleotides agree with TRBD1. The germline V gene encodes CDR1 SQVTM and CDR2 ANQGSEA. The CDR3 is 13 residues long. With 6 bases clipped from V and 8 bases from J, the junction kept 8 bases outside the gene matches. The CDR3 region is CSVSGTGLDEQFF. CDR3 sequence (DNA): TGCAGCGTGTCCGGGACAGGGTTAGATGAGCAGTTCTTC.

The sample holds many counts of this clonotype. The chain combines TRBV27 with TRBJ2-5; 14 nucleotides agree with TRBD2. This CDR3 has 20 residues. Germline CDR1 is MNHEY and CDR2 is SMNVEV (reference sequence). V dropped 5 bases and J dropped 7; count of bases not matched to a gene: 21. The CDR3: CASSTIRWTSGGTVGGTQYF. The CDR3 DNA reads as TGTGCCAGCAGTACTATAAGATGGACTAGCGGGGGGACTGTCGGGGGGACCCAGTACTTC.

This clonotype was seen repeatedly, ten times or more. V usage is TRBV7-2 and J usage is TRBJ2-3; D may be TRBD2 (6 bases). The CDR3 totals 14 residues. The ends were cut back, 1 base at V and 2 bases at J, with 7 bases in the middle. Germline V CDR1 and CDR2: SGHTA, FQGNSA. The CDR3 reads CASSLVLATDTQYF. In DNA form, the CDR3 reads TGTGCCAGCAGCTTAGTACTAGCCACAGATACGCAGTATTTT.

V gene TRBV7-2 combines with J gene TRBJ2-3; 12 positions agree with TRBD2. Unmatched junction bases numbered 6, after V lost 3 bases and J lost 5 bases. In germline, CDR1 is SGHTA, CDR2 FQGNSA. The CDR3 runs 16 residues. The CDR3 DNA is TGTGCCAGCAGCTTGGCCACTAGCGGGGGGCAAGATACGCAGTATTTT. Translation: CASSLATSGGQDTQYF.

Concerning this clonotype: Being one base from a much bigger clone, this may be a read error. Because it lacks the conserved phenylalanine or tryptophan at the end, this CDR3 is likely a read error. CDR3: CASRRQVYNSPLHS. The CDR3 nucleotides read TGTGCCAGCAGGCGACAGGTGTATAATTCACCCCTCCACTCT. The chain joins TRBV28 to TRBJ1-6, with D possibly TRBD1 on 6 matching bases. The germline gives CDR1 MDHEN, CDR2 SYDVKM. V gave up 6 bases and J gave up 4 bases, with 10 bases separating them. The CDR3 has 14 amino acids.

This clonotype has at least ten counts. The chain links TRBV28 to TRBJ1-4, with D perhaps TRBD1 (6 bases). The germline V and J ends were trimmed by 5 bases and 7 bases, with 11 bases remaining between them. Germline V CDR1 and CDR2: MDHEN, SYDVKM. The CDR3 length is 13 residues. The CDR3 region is CASSRGLVEKLFF. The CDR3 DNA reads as TGTGCCAGCAGTAGGGGGTTAGTTGAAAAACTGTTTTTT.

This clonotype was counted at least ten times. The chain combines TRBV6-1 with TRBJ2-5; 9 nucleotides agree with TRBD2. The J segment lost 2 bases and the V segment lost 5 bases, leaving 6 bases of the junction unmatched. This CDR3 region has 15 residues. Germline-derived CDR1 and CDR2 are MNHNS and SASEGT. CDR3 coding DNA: TGTGCCAGCAGTTACGAGGCGGGGGGGCAAGAGACCCAGTACTTC. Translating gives CASSYEAGGQETQYF.

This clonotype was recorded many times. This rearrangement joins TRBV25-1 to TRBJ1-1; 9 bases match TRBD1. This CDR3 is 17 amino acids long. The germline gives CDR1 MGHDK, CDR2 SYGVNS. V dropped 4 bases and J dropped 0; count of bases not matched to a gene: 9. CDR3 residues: CASSAYRGPLLNTEAFF. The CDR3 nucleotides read TGTGCCAGCAGTGCCTACAGGGGGCCGCTTCTGAACACTGAAGCTTTCTTT.

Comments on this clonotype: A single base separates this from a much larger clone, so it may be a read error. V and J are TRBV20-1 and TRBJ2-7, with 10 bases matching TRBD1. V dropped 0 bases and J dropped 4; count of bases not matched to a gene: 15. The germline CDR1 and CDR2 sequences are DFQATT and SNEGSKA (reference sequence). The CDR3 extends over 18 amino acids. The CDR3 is CSARDYRRGDRGGYEQYF. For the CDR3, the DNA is TGCAGTGCTAGAGATTACAGGAGGGGGGACAGGGGCGGGTACGAGCAGTACTTC.

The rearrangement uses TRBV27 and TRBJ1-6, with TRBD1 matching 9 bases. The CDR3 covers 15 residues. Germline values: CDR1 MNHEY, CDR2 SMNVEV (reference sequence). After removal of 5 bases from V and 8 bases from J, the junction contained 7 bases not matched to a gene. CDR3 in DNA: TGTGCCAGCAGTACGAAAACAGGGGGCCATTCACCCCTCCACTTT. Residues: CASSTKTGGHSPLHF.

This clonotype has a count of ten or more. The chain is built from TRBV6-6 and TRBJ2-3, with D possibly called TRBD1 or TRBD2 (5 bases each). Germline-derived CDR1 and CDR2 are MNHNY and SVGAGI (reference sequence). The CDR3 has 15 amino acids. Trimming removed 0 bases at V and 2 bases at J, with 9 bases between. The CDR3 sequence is CASSYSGTVTDTQYF. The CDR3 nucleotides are TGTGCCAGCAGTTACTCGGGGACGGTCACAGATACGCAGTATTTT.

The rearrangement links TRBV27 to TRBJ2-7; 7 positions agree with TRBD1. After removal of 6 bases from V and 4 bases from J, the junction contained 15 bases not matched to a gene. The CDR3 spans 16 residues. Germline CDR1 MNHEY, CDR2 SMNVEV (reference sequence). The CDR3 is CASRRQGFIPQYEQYF. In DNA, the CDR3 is TGTGCCAGCAGACGACAGGGCTTCATCCCCCAATACGAGCAGTACTTC.

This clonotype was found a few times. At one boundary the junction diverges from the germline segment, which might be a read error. CDR3 amino acids: CAGSPLAGGDNEQFF. The CDR3 nucleotides read TGCGCCGGCAGCCCCCTAGCGGGGGGGGATAATGAGCAGTTCTTC. The chain combines TRBV5-1 with TRBJ2-1; 12 nucleotides agree with TRBD2. The CDR3 contains 15 residues. Germline CDR1 reads SGHRS; CDR2 reads YFSETQ.

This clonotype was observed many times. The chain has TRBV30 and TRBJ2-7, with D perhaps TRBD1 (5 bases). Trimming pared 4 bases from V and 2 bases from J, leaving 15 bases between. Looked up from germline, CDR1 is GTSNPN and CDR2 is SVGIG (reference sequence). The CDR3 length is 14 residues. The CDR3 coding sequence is TGTGCCTGGAAACCACAGGTGATCGCCTACGAGCAGTACTTC. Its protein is CAWKPQVIAYEQYF.